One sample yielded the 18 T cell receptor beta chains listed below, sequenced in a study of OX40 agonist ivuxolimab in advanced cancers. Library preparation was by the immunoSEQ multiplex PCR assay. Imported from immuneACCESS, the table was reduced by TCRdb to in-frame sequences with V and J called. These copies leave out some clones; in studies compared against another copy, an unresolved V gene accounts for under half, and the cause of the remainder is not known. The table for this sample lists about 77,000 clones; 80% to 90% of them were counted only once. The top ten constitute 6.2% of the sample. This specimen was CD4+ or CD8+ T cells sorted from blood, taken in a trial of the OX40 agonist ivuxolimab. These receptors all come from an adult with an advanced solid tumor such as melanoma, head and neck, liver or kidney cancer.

The CDR3 bases are TGTGCCACCGCAACCCTAGCGGGAGGAGTCAATGAGCAGTTCTTC. It specifies CATATLAGGVNEQFF. The chain employs TRBV19 and TRBJ2-1, with 11 nucleotides matching TRBD2. The ends lost 10 bases at V and 6 bases at J; junction bases unmatched: 11. The CDR3 consists of 15 residues. Per germline, CDR1 LNHDA and CDR2 SQIVND (reference sequence).

CDR3 sequence: CASASNTHTDTQYF. CDR3 in DNA: TGCGCCAGCGCCTCTAATACCCACACAGATACGCAGTATTTT. The chain is built from TRBV5-1 and TRBJ2-3; unclear D gene. Germline-derived CDR1 and CDR2 are SGHRS and YFSETQ. The V gene lost 7 bases and the J gene lost 2 bases, with 14 bases spanning the gap. The CDR3 is 14 amino acids. The whole variable domain, remainder taken from reference TRBV5-1 and TRBJ2-3, is KAGVTQTPRYLIKTRGQQVTLSCSPISGHRSVSWYQQTPGQGLQFLFEYFSETQRNKGNFPGRFSGRQFSNSRSEMNVSTLELGDSALYLCASASNTHTDTQYFGPGTRLTVL.

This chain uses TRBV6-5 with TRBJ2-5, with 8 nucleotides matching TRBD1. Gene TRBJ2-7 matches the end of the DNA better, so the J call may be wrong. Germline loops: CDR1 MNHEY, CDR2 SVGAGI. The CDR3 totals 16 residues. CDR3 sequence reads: CASSYSRDRGSYEQYF. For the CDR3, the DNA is TGTGCCAGCAGTTACTCCCGAGACAGGGGCTCCTACGAGCAGTACTTC.

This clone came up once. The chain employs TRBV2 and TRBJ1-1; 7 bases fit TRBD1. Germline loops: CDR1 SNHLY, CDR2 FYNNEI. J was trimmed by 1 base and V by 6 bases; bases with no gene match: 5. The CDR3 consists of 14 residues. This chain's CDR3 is CASSERTGNTEAFF. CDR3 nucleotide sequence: TGTGCCAGCAGCGAACGGACAGGGAACACTGAAGCTTTCTTT.

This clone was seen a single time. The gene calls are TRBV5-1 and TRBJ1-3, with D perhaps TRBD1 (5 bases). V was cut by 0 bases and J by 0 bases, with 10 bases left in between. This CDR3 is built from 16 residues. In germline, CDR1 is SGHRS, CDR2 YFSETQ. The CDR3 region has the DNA TGCGCCAGCAGCTTGGTGGAGGGGCCCTCTGGAAACACCATATATTTT. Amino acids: CASSLVEGPSGNTIYF.

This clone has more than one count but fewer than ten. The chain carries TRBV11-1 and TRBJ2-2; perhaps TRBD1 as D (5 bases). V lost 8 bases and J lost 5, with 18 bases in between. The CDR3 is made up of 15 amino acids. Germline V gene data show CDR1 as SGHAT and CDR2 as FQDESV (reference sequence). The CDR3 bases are TGTGCCAGCGGAAGTCAGGGTGTATGGACCGGGGAGCTGTTTTTT. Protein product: CASGSQGVWTGELFF.

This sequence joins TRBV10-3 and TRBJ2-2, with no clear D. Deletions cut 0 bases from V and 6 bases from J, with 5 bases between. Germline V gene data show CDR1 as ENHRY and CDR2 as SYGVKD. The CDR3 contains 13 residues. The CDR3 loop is CAISESLAGELFF. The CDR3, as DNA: TGTGCCATCAGTGAGTCGTTGGCCGGGGAGCTGTTTTTT.

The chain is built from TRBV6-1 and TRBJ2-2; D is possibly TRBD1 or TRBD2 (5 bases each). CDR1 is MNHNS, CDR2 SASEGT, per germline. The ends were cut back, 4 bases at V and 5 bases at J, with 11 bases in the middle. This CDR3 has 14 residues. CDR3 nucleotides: TGTGCCAGCAGTGCTGTGGGGGTAACCGGGGAGCTGTTTTTT. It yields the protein CASSAVGVTGELFF.

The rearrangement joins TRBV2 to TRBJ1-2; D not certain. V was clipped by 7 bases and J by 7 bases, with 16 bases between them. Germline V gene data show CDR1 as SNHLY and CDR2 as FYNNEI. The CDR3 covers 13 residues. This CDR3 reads CASNRAPSSGYTF. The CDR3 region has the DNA TGTGCCAGCAATCGGGCCCCATCGAGTGGCTACACCTTC.

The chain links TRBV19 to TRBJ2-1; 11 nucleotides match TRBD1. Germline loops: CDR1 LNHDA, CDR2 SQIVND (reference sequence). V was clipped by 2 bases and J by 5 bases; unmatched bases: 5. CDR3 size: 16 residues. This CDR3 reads CASSIPGTGGNNEQFF. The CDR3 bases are TGTGCCAGTAGTATACCAGGGACAGGGGGAAACAATGAGCAGTTCTTC. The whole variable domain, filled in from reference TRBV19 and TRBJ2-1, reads DGGITQSPKYLFRKEGQNVTLSCEQNLNHDAMYWYRQDPGQGLRLIYYSQIVNDFQKGDIAEGYSVSREKKESFPLTVTSAQKNPTAFYLCASSIPGTGGNNEQFFGPGTRLTVL.

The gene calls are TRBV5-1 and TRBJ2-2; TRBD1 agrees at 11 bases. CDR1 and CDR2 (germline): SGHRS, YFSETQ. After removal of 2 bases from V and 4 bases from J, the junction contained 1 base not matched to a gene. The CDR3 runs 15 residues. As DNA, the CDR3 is TGCGCCAGCAGCTTAGGGACAGGGGGCACCGGGGAGCTGTTTTTT. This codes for CASSLGTGGTGELFF.

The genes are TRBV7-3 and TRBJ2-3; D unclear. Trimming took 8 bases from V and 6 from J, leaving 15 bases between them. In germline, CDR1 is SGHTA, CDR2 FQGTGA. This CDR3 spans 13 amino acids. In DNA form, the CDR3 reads TGTGCCAGCCGCACCTCTCGTGAGGATACGCAGTATTTT. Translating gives CASRTSREDTQYF.

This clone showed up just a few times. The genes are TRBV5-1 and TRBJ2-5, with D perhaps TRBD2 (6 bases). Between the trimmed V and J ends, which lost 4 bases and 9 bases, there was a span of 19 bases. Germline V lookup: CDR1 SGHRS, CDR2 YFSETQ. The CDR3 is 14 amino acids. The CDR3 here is CASSTSSSVEAQYF. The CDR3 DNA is TGCGCCAGCAGCACCTCTTCTAGCGTCGAGGCCCAGTACTTC.

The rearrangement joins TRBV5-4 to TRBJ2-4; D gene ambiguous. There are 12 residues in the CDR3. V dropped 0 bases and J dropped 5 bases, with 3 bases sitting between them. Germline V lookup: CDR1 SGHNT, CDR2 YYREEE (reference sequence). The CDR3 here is CASSLGENIQYF. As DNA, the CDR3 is TGTGCCAGCAGCTTGGGGGAAAACATTCAGTACTTC.

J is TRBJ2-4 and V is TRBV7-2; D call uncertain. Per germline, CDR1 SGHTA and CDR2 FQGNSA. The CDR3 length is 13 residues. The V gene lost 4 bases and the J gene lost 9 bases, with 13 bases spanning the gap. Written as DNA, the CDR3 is TGTGCCAGCAGCTACCCCCCCCCGCCCATTCAGTACTTC. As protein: CASSYPPPPIQYF.

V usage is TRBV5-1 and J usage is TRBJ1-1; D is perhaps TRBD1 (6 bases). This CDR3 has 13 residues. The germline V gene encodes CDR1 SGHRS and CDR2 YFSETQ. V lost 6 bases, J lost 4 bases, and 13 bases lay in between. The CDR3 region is CASTKQGITEAFF. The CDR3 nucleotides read TGCGCCAGCACTAAACAGGGAATCACTGAAGCTTTCTTT.

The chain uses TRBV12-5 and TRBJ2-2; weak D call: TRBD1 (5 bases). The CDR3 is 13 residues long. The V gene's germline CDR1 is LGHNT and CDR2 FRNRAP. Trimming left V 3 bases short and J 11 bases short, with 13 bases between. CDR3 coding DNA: TGTGCTAGTGGTTTTTCAGGGCCGTACGAGCTGTTTTTT. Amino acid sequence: CASGFSGPYELFF.

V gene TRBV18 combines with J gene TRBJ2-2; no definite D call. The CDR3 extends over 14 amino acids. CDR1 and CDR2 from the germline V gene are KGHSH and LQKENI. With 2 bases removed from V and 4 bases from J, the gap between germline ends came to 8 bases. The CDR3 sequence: CASSPSPSTGELFF. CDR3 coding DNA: TGTGCCAGCTCACCATCCCCCAGCACCGGGGAGCTGTTTTTT. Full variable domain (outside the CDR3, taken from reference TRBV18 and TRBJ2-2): NAGVMQNPRHLVRRRGQEARLRCSPMKGHSHVYWYRQLPEEGLKFMVYLQKENIIDESGMPKERFSAEFPKEGPSILRIQQVVRGDSAAYFCASSPSPSTGELFFGEGSRLTVL.